This T cell receptor (beta chain) appears in the sequencing data of a study of CD8+CD57+ T cells in acquired aplastic anemia. Study information: Each DNA sample taken from sorted CD4+ and CD8+ cells came to approximately 3.3 ug on average.

This CDR3 has 12 amino acids. Trimming removed 7 bases from V and 5 bases from J, with 14 bases in between. Germline CDR1 is SQVTM and CDR2 is ANQGSEA. CD8+CD57+ cell expansion had been shown by flow cytometry in patients chosen for sequencing. Patients were therapy-naive when their blood was sampled. Overall study findings and caveats: Patients and controls had in common twenty-nine CD8+ CDR3 sequences.

Using genomic DNA as the template, TCR beta VDJ and CDR3 profiling was carried out. One entry per CDR3 protein results from TCRdb running MiXCR on the reads. The profile shows around 130,000 distinct CDR3 sequences, about 50% of them singletons. Only one count was recorded for this clonotype. What it recognizes is unknown. What was sequenced was sorted CD4+, CD8+, or CD8+CD57+ T cells (not recorded which) from PBMCs. This TCR was recovered from a human donor with aplastic anemia. The chain has TRBV29-1 and TRBJ2-5; maybe TRBD2 (5 bases). CDR3 in amino acids: CSALSPGETQYF. Written as DNA, the CDR3 is TGCAGCGCCCTATCTCCGGGGGAGACCCAGTACTTC.